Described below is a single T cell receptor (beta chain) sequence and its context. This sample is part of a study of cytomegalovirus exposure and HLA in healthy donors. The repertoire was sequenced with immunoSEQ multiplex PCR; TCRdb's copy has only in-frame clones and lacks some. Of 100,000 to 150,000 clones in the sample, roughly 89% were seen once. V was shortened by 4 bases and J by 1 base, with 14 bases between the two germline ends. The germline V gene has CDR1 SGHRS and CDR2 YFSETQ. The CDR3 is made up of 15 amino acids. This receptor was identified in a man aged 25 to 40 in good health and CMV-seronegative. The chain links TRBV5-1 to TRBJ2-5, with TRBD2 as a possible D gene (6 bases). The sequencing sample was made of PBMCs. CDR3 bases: TGCGCCAGCAGCGCGGGACCTAGCGCCCAAGAGACCCAGTACTTC. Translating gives CASSAGPSAQETQYF. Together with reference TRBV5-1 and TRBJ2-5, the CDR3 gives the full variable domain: KAGVTQTPRYLIKTRGQQVTLSCSPISGHRSVSWYQQTPGQGLQFLFEYFSETQRNKGNFPGRFSGRQFSNSRSEMNVSTLELGDSALYLCASSAGPSAQETQYFGPGTRLLVL.